This paragraph reports one T cell receptor (beta chain). Its specificity is not known. This entry belongs to a study of cytomegalovirus exposure and HLA in healthy donors. As for the study in general: For the roughly 400 genotyped donors, more than 80% fell within the Caucasian-associated ancestry cluster. General observations from the study: An analysis was carried out at a later point. It showed that HLA-associated TCR beta chains were more clonally expanded than equally common non-associated chains.

A multiplex PCR was run with 60 Vbeta primers and 13 Jbeta primers. TCRdb keeps only in-frame clones here, not all; method: immunoSEQ multiplex PCR. The data show about 140,000 clones, with approximately 83% seen just once and 3% to 3.5% held by the top ten. Trimming took off 4 bases at V and 5 bases at J, with 9 bases between the two ends. In germline, CDR1 is SQVTM, CDR2 ANQGSEA. The CDR3 is 12 residues long. The sequence came from a male donor in good health and CMV-seronegative. The sample was PBMCs. V gene TRBV29-1 combines with J gene TRBJ1-5; D ambiguous. CDR3 loop: CSVGSQDQPQHF. The DNA for the CDR3 is TGCAGCGTTGGGTCCCAGGATCAGCCCCAGCATTTT. Full variable domain (remainder filled in from reference TRBV29-1 and TRBJ1-5): SAVISQKPSRDICQRGTSLTIQCQVDSQVTMMFWYRQQPGQSLTLIATANQGSEATYESGFVIDKFPISRPNLTFSTLTVSNMSPEDSSIYLCSVGSQDQPQHFGDGTRLSIL.